In its sample, the clone carrying this T cell receptor beta chain was seen many times. Germline lookup yields CDR1 SGHVS and CDR2 FQNEAQ. Trimming left V 1 base short and J 3 bases short, with 7 bases between. The CDR3 is 14 amino acids. The data stem from a study of CDR3 diversity in severe acne. TCRdb itself ran the PCR reads through MiXCR, one entry per CDR3 protein. The repertoire holds some 84,000 distinct CDR3 sequences, with roughly 51% as singletons. The origin of this receptor is a male donor in good health, without acne. This chain uses TRBV7-8 with TRBJ1-3; D is unclear. Material: blood. The chain's CDR3 is CASSLGSGGNTIYF. In nucleotides, the CDR3 is TGTGCCAGCAGCTTAGGGTCCGGTGGAAACACCATATATTTT.